Given below is one TCR beta chain in context. Trimming cost V 9 bases and J 6 bases; bases outside gene matches: 6. Looked up from germline, CDR1 is ENHRY and CDR2 is SYGVKD. The CDR3 totals 13 residues. These data belong to a study of cytomegalovirus exposure and HLA in healthy donors. Primers included in the PCR were 60 Vbeta and 13 Jbeta primers. Libraries were prepared by immunoSEQ multiplex PCR; TCRdb keeps only in-frame clonotypes and omits some of them. The data contain 150,000 to 200,000 clones, about four fifths of them seen just once; the ten biggest clones take up roughly 1.5%. This chain connects TRBV10-3 to TRBJ2-1; TRBD1 matches 9 bases. Material for sequencing was PBMCs. The TCR sequence derives from a male donor in good health and CMV-seronegative. The CDR3 DNA is TGTGCCATTTCCGGGACAGGGCCCAATGAGCAGTTCTTC. Translation: CAISGTGPNEQFF.